Below, 22 T cell receptor beta chains from the same sample are listed, as sequenced in a study of blood T cell repertoires in COVID-19. Repertoires were generated with immunoSEQ multiplex PCR, while TCRdb's copy carries only in-frame clones and drops some. The table lists approximately 90,000 clones, around 88% of them singletons. Specimen: peripheral blood. These TCRs come from an elderly man with active or convalescent COVID-19.

The chain recombines TRBV4-3 with TRBJ2-2; 12 positions agree with TRBD2. In germline, CDR1 is LGHNA, CDR2 YSLEER. With 4 bases clipped from V and 7 bases from J, the junction kept 16 bases outside the gene matches. This CDR3 has 19 residues. CDR3 coding DNA: TGCGCCAGCAGCCCAAACCCCCTAGCGGGAGGGCACGTGGGCGGGGAGCTGTTTTTT. Translated: CASSPNPLAGGHVGGELFF.

The rearrangement links TRBV4-3 to TRBJ2-7; tentatively, D is TRBD2 (5 bases). V shed 0 bases and J shed 4 bases, with 13 bases lying between them. CDR3 length equals 15 residues. Germline loops: CDR1 LGHNA, CDR2 YSLEER. The CDR3: CASSQEGGQTYEQYF. In DNA form, the CDR3 reads TGCGCCAGCAGCCAAGAGGGCGGGCAGACGTACGAGCAGTACTTC.

The chain recombines TRBV14 with TRBJ2-3; D is perhaps TRBD1 (5 bases). Germline values: CDR1 SGHDN, CDR2 FVKESK. V lost 2 bases to trimming and J lost 5 bases, with 17 bases between them. The CDR3 has 16 amino acids. In DNA form, the CDR3 reads TGTGCCAGCAGCCAACGTCAGGGAACAAGAAAAGATACGCAGTATTTT. This translates into CASSQRQGTRKDTQYF.

This chain joins TRBV29-1 and TRBJ2-5, with D possibly being TRBD2 (5 bases). V dropped 2 bases and J dropped 7 bases, with 17 bases sitting between them. This CDR3 has 14 residues. Germline V gene sequence: CDR1 SQVTM, CDR2 ANQGSEA. CDR3 sequence (DNA): TGCAGCGTTGAACTTTCGGGGAGCACGGGGACCCAGTACTTC. This gives the protein CSVELSGSTGTQYF.

This clone was observed a single time. This chain joins TRBV5-4 and TRBJ2-7; D is possibly TRBD1 (6 bases). The CDR3 covers 15 residues. The V gene's germline CDR1 is SGHNT and CDR2 YYREEE (reference sequence). Trimming removed 0 bases at V and 5 bases at J, with 15 bases between. CDR3 nucleotides: TGTGCCAGCAGCTTGGACAGGGAAAAGCTCCACGAGCAGTACTTC. As protein: CASSLDREKLHEQYF.

This chain joins TRBV6-6 and TRBJ1-6, with a tentative D call TRBD1 (6 bases). CDR3 length: 14 residues. CDR1 MNHNY and CDR2 SVGAGI come from the germline V gene (reference sequence). Trimming cost V 10 bases and J 5 bases, with 15 bases left between them. The CDR3, as DNA: TGTGCCACCATGGGGGCAGGGAATAATTCACCCCTCCACTTT. It encodes CATMGAGNNSPLHF.

The V and J genes are TRBV29-1 and TRBJ2-1, with 12 bases lining up with TRBD2. The germline V gene encodes CDR1 SQVTM and CDR2 ANQGSEA. The CDR3 runs 14 residues. J gave up 7 bases and V 7 bases, and 8 bases lay outside the gene matches. DNA for the CDR3: TGCAGCGCGAGGACTAGCGGGATCCAGAATGAGCAGTTCTTC. Encoded protein: CSARTSGIQNEQFF.

The table lists this clone with a count of one. V usage is TRBV29-1 and J usage is TRBJ2-1; 8 positions match TRBD2. The germline CDR1 and CDR2 sequences are SQVTM and ANQGSEA. V shed 5 bases, J shed 13 bases, and the junction held 13 bases outside the gene matches. The CDR3 totals 13 residues. The CDR3 DNA reads TGCAGCGTTTCAACGGGGGGGCCCGGGGAACAGTTCTTC. Amino acid sequence: CSVSTGGPGEQFF.

J is TRBJ2-7 and V is TRBV21-1; the DNA was not compared with TRBD1, the D call given in the table. TRBV21-1 is labeled a pseudogene. The CDR3 extends over 16 amino acids. The CDR3: CASSSQSGTGPYEQYF. The CDR3 DNA reads TGTGCCAGCAGCTCCCAGTCCGGGACAGGACCCTACGAGCAGTACTTC.

This sequence joins TRBV6-6 and TRBJ1-6; D unclear. This CDR3 contains 14 residues. V dropped 3 bases and J dropped 10 bases, with 13 bases sitting between them. CDR1 MNHNY and CDR2 SVGAGI come from the germline V gene (reference sequence). The CDR3 loop reads CASSYEERRSPLHF. The CDR3 bases are TGTGCCAGCAGTTATGAGGAAAGGAGGTCACCCCTCCACTTT.

The chain couples TRBV15 to TRBJ1-5, with D perhaps matching TRBD1 (5 bases). CDR1 and CDR2 (germline): LNHNV, YYDKDF (reference sequence). Deletions cut 0 bases from V and 7 bases from J, with 10 bases between. The CDR3 runs to 14 residues. The CDR3 bases are TGTGCCACCAGCAGAGATCAGGGTGGGCAGCCCCAGCATTTT. Residues: CATSRDQGGQPQHF.

The chain employs TRBV12-3 or TRBV12-4 and TRBJ1-1; D possibly corresponds to TRBD1 (6 bases). This CDR3 is built from 13 residues. V was cut by 7 bases and J by 4 bases, with 13 bases left in between. The CDR3 is CASTLRGGTEAFF. The CDR3 nucleotides are TGTGCCAGCACCCTACGAGGGGGCACTGAAGCTTTCTTT.

This clone was detected a few times. The chain joins TRBV6-2 or TRBV6-3 to TRBJ2-7; the match to TRBD2 covers 8 bases. The trim removed 2 bases at V and 2 bases at J, leaving 8 bases unmatched. This CDR3 spans 16 amino acids. Germline V CDR1 and CDR2: MNHEY, SVGEGT. The CDR3 loop reads CASSYGGGHSTYEQYF. The CDR3 nucleotides are TGTGCCAGCAGTTACGGCGGGGGGCATTCCACCTACGAGCAGTACTTC.

The chain employs TRBV6-2 or TRBV6-3 and TRBJ2-1, with 11 bases that match TRBD2. CDR1 is MNHEY and CDR2 is SVGEGT in the germline V gene. CDR3 length: 16 amino acids. J was trimmed by 9 bases and V by 5 bases; bases with no gene match: 12. CDR3 in DNA: TGTGCCAGCAGTAACCCACTAGCGGGAGTGTTCGGTGAGCAGTTCTTC. Protein sequence: CASSNPLAGVFGEQFF.

The gene calls are TRBV14 and TRBJ1-2; the D is unclear. The CDR3 extends over 13 amino acids. Germline assignment: CDR1 SGHDN and CDR2 FVKESK. Trimming removed 3 bases at V and 5 bases at J, with 10 bases between. Here the CDR3 DNA reads TGTGCCAGCAGCCAGGGAGGAGGGTATGGCTACACCTTC. Its protein is CASSQGGGYGYTF.

The rearrangement links TRBV10-3 to TRBJ1-6; maybe TRBD1 (5 bases). The germline V and J ends were trimmed by 3 bases and 15 bases, with 15 bases remaining between them. Germline V gene lookup returns CDR1 ENHRY and CDR2 SYGVKD. The CDR3 runs to 13 residues. This chain's CDR3 is CAISDDSRVGLHF. The CDR3 bases are TGTGCCATCAGTGACGACAGTCGAGTGGGCCTCCACTTT.

This clone was observed a single time. This rearrangement joins TRBV19 to TRBJ1-5; the D is unclear. The CDR3 has 16 residues. Trimming took off 5 bases at V and 7 bases at J, with 21 bases between the two ends. Germline V CDR1 and CDR2: LNHDA, SQIVND (reference sequence). The CDR3 coding sequence is TGTGCCAGTAGTGCAACTCTATCGGAGTTTTGGCAGCCCCAGCATTTT. Translated: CASSATLSEFWQPQHF.

The V and J genes are TRBV3-1 (or the pseudogene TRBV3-2) and TRBJ1-3; 10 positions agree with TRBD1. There are 18 residues in the CDR3. The germline gives CDR1 LGHDT, CDR2 YNNKEL (reference sequence). Trimming took 4 bases from V and 3 from J; bases not matched to a gene: 12. This CDR3 reads CASSRRYKGTGVGNTIYF. The DNA for the CDR3 is TGTGCCAGCAGCCGCCGTTACAAAGGGACAGGGGTTGGAAACACCATATATTTT.

The V and J genes are TRBV7-8 and TRBJ1-6; D is ambiguous. Trimming removed 4 bases at V and 0 bases at J, with 7 bases between. CDR3 length equals 15 residues. Germline-derived CDR1 and CDR2 are SGHVS and FQNEAQ. CDR3 region: CASSSGSSYNSPLHF. CDR3 bases: TGTGCCAGCAGCTCGGGGAGCTCCTATAATTCACCCCTCCACTTT.

This chain joins TRBV7-9 and TRBJ1-2; D is unresolved. Trimming pared 5 bases from V and 8 bases from J, leaving 9 bases between. Germline V gives CDR1 SEHNR, CDR2 FQNEAQ (reference sequence). The CDR3 has 11 amino acids. CDR3 residues: CASSPLRGYTF. Here the CDR3 DNA reads TGTGCCAGCAGCCCACTCCGGGGCTACACCTTC.

This clone was recorded only once. The chain is built from TRBV7-2 and TRBJ2-1, with 9 bases that match TRBD1. With 3 bases clipped from V and 2 bases from J, the junction kept 5 bases outside the gene matches. CDR1 SGHTA and CDR2 FQGNSA come from the germline V gene. The CDR3 contains 16 residues. The CDR3 here is CASSFLGTGTYNEQFF. The CDR3 DNA is TGTGCCAGCAGCTTTCTAGGGACAGGGACCTACAATGAGCAGTTCTTC.

The J gene is TRBJ2-3, the V gene TRBV11-3, with 7 bases matching TRBD2. The V and J ends lost 4 bases and 1 base, in that order; junction bases with no gene match: 8. Germline lookup yields CDR1 SGHNT and CDR2 YENEEA. The CDR3 loop spans 16 amino acids. CDR3 amino acids: CASSSKPGLGTDTQYF. CDR3 nucleotide sequence: TGTGCCAGCAGCTCAAAACCCGGACTAGGCACAGATACGCAGTATTTT.